The T cell receptor beta chain under discussion was sequenced for a study of blood T cells in healthy people across ages. The CDR3 runs 15 residues. The V gene lost 0 bases and the J gene lost 5 bases, with 16 bases spanning the gap. The germline CDR1 and CDR2 sequences are SQVTM and ANQGSEA. This clonotype was seen only a few times. Next came a second PCR, run for about 6 to 11 cycles, which used a sample-barcoded 5' primer along with a J-beta primer mix. TCRdb re-analysed the 5' RACE reads in MiXCR, keeping a single row per CDR3 protein. The sample lists 650,000 to 800,000 distinct CDR3 sequences; around two fifths were seen once.

The specimen was blood. The rearrangement links TRBV29-1 to TRBJ1-2, with D hard to call. This TCR derives from a man in his sixties in good health. In DNA, the CDR3 is TGCAGCGTTGAAGACCTGGGGTTACAAGGGTATGGCTACACCTTC. Protein: CSVEDLGLQGYGYTF.